The 23 T cell receptor beta chains reported below all come from one sample, sequenced in a study of CD8+ T cells in alopecia areata. cDNA prepared by RNA extraction and subsequent reverse transcription served as the template for sequencing. The repertoire was sequenced with immunoSEQ multiplex PCR; TCRdb's copy has only in-frame clones and lacks some. Singletons are absent from the sample, which has about 270,000 clones. Separation of pooled cutaneous lymph node cells was by sorting with CD4, CD8alpha, NKG2D, NKG2ACE and other markers. Sequencing was performed on CD4+ T cells sorted from a lymph node. These receptors originate from a C3H/HeJ mouse with alopecia areata. Strain haplotype (MHC): H2-k.

This clone was counted ten times or more. Mouse names are used for the genes. The CDR3 end lies 4 residues beyond the end of the read and is filled in from the germline J gene. The chain carries TRBV17 and TRBJ2-2; unclear D gene. V lost 4 bases and J 0 bases, leaving 6 bases between the germline ends. Germline V CDR1 and CDR2: MNHDT, YYDKIL. This CDR3 has 14 amino acids. The sequenced CDR3 bases are TGTGCTAGCAGTAAAGCAGCAAACACCGGG. This sequence encodes CASSKAANTG. The full CDR3 is CASSKAANTGQLYF.

A remark on this clone: The gene names here belong to mouse. Read coverage stops 4 residues before the CDR3 terminus; the germline J gene supplies the remainder. This chain joins TRBV1 and TRBJ2-5; a possible D gene is TRBD1 (5 bases). This CDR3 has 13 residues. CDR1 and CDR2 (germline): NSQYPW, LRSPGD (reference sequence). The CDR3 spells CTCSAAGLDTQYF. The CDR3 DNA, read in part, is TGCACCTGCAGTGCAGCAGGGTTGGAC.

Remarks on this clone: The genes and germline here are from mouse. The missing CDR3 end, 4 residues past where the read stops, is filled in from the germline J gene. The rearrangement links TRBV13-1 to TRBJ2-3; D gene ambiguous. Trimming shortened V by 2 bases and J by 0 bases, and 13 bases separated the two germline ends. There are 16 residues in the CDR3. Germline CDR1 reads NSHNY; CDR2 reads SYGAGN. This CDR3 reads CASSEQQISSAETLYF. CDR3 DNA (partial): TGTGCCAGCAGTGAGCAACAGATTTCTAGTGCAGAA.

About this clone itself: The genes and germline here are from mouse. The DNA ends 4 residues before the CDR3 does, and the rest of the CDR3 is filled in from the germline J gene. The chain combines TRBV13-1 with TRBJ2-5; D gene unclear. Germline assignment: CDR1 NSHNY and CDR2 SYGAGN. The CDR3 totals 13 residues. Trimming cost V 5 bases and J 2 bases, with 9 bases left between them. CDR3 loop: CASRDKPQDTQYF. The DNA read from the CDR3 is TGTGCCAGCAGAGACAAACCCCAAGAC.

This clone came up a few times. Gene names follow the mouse nomenclature. Coverage ceases 4 residues before the CDR3 finishes, and the germline J gene fills in the end. The rearrangement uses TRBV5 and TRBJ2-7; the D gene is possibly TRBD2 (6 bases). Germline V CDR1 and CDR2: LGHNA, YNLKQL (reference sequence). This CDR3 comprises 14 residues. The CDR3 protein is CASSQDSGAYEQYF. CDR3 DNA, as far as it was read: TGTGCCAGCAGCCAAGATTCTGGGGCTTAT.

This clone turned up a few times. Germline and genes: mouse. The read ends 4 residues shy of where the CDR3 ends; the end is completed using the germline J gene. The chain joins TRBV13-1 to TRBJ2-5, with 9 bases lining up with TRBD1. V was pared by 5 bases and J by 0 bases, with 7 bases of the junction left unmatched. Germline assignment: CDR1 NSHNY and CDR2 SYGAGN. The CDR3 contains 16 residues. CDR3 bases read: TGTGCCAGCAGGCCCGGGACAGGGATTAACCAAGAC. Amino acids: CASRPGTGINQD. In full, the CDR3 reads CASRPGTGINQDTQYF.

This clone was recorded a few times. Mouse gene names and germline throughout. The sequenced CDR3 bases are TGCACCTGCAGCAGACAGGGGGAGATCGGG. It is translated as CTCSRQGEIG. The full CDR3 is CTCSRQGEIGQLYF. This chain joins TRBV1 and TRBJ2-2, with TRBD1 matching over 9 bases. The read terminates 4 residues before the CDR3 end, so the remaining end is supplied by the germline J gene. The CDR3 sequence is 14 residues long. Germline assignment: CDR1 NSQYPW and CDR2 LRSPGD (reference sequence).

The sample holds a few counts of this clone. Gene names follow the mouse nomenclature. The sequence runs out 4 residues before the end of the CDR3; the remainder is reconstructed from the germline J gene. This chain joins TRBV31 and TRBJ2-3, with 12 bases matching TRBD2. With V trimmed by 3 bases and J by 1 base, 8 bases remained unmatched. The CDR3 has 17 residues. Germline CDR1 is GKSSPN and CDR2 is SITVG. The DNA read from the CDR3 is TGTGCCTGGAGGAAGACTGGGGGGGCGCGGGGTGCAGAA. Protein product: CAWRKTGGARGAE. The CDR3 reads in full as CAWRKTGGARGAETLYF.

In its sample, this clone was seen a few times. Gene names and germline refer to mouse. The CDR3 end is not reached by the read, which stops 4 residues before it; the germline J gene fills it in. The chain combines TRBV2 with TRBJ2-2; TRBD2 aligns across 8 bases. The V and J ends lost 5 bases and 4 bases, in that order; junction bases with no gene match: 9. The CDR3 length is 16 residues. Germline CDR1 and CDR2: LGHNA and YSYQKL. The CDR3 spells CASSFSLGEGTGQLYF. The sequenced part of the CDR3 DNA is TGTGCCAGCAGCTTCTCACTGGGGGAAGGCACCGGG.

This clone has a handful of counts. Any gene name here is a mouse gene name. The read stops 4 residues short of the end of the CDR3; the missing end is completed from the germline J gene. The chain recombines TRBV31 with TRBJ2-3, with 7 bases identical to TRBD1. Germline-derived CDR1 and CDR2 are GKSSPN and SITVG. The ends lost 1 base at V and 1 base at J; junction bases unmatched: 5. This CDR3 is built from 15 residues. CDR3 sequence: CAWSPYRGGAETLYF. Incomplete CDR3 DNA: TGTGCCTGGAGTCCCTACAGGGGAGGTGCAGAA.

Regarding this clone: Here the gene names and germline are mouse. The read terminates 4 residues before the CDR3 end, so the remaining end is supplied by the germline J gene. The rearrangement joins TRBV1 to TRBJ2-4, with TRBD1 matching 8 bases. This CDR3 comprises 16 residues. In germline, CDR1 is NSQYPW, CDR2 LRSPGD (reference sequence). V lost 3 bases, J lost 0 bases, and 5 bases stayed unmatched. The sequenced CDR3 bases are TGCACCTGCAGTGCCGGGACAGGCCCTAGTCAAAAC. It yields the protein CTCSAGTGPSQN. From start to end, the CDR3 is CTCSAGTGPSQNTLYF.

Concerning this clone: Gene and germline names: mouse. The read comes to an end 4 residues before the CDR3 does, leaving the germline J gene to fill in the end. V gene TRBV13-1 combines with J gene TRBJ2-5; TRBD2 agrees at 8 bases. CDR1 NSHNY and CDR2 SYGAGN come from the germline V gene. This CDR3 has 15 residues. The sequenced part of the CDR3 DNA is TGTGCCAGCAGTGAGATCACTGGGGGCCCAGAC. Its protein is CASSEITGGPD. The entire CDR3 is CASSEITGGPDTQYF.

This clone came up a few times. Germline and genes: mouse. The read finishes 4 residues shy of the CDR3 end, and the germline J gene is used to complete it. V and J are TRBV1 and TRBJ2-1; 8 nucleotides align to TRBD1. The CDR3 loop spans 17 amino acids. Germline V lookup: CDR1 NSQYPW, CDR2 LRSPGD (reference sequence). J lost 2 bases, V lost 1 base, and 7 bases had no gene match. The CDR3: CTCSAGLPGQDYAEQFF. The sequenced part of the CDR3 DNA is TGCACCTGCAGTGCAGGATTACCGGGACAGGACTATGCT.

This clone was picked up a small number of times. All gene names here are mouse names. The read finishes 4 residues shy of the CDR3 end, and the germline J gene is used to complete it. V and J are TRBV13-2 and TRBJ2-1; TRBD1 aligns across 7 bases. The CDR3 runs 15 residues. From germline, CDR1 is NNHNN and CDR2 SYGAGS (reference sequence). The CDR3 sequence: CASGDAPGGWAEQFF. The sequenced CDR3 bases are TGTGCCAGCGGTGATGCGCCAGGGGGTTGGGCT.

This clone was observed a few times. Gene names and germline match the mouse. The read falls 4 residues short of the CDR3 end, and the missing part is taken from the germline J gene. Other DNA sequences in the same sample also yield this CDR3. V usage is TRBV17 and J usage is TRBJ2-7; the D gene is possibly TRBD1 (6 bases). The CDR3 covers 13 residues. Per the germline V gene, CDR1 is MNHDT and CDR2 is YYDKIL. CDR3 DNA (partial): TGTGCTAGCAGTAGAGACGGACAGTAT. Its protein is CASSRDGQY. The entire CDR3 protein is CASSRDGQYEQYF.

This clone has only a few counts. Mouse gene names apply. The read ends 4 residues shy of where the CDR3 ends; the end is completed using the germline J gene. The rearrangement uses TRBV1 and TRBJ2-4, with 8 bases identical to TRBD2. This CDR3 has 14 amino acids. Germline V gives CDR1 NSQYPW, CDR2 LRSPGD (reference sequence). This CDR3 reads CTCSALGLGNTLYF. The sequenced part of the CDR3 DNA is TGCACCTGCAGTGCACTCGGACTGGGAAAC. The complete variable domain, with remaining parts taken from reference TRBV1 and TRBJ2-4, reads VTLLEQNPRWRLVPRGQAVNLRCILKNSQYPWMSWYQQDLQKQLQWLFTLRSPGDKEVKSLPGADYLATRVTDTELRLQVANMSQGRTLYCTCSALGLGNTLYFGAGTRLSVL.

This clone was picked up a small number of times. Gene names are the mouse ones. The DNA ends 4 residues before the CDR3 does, and the rest of the CDR3 is filled in from the germline J gene. The identical CDR3 is also encoded by other nucleotide sequences in the sample. The chain couples TRBV13-1 to TRBJ2-7; possibly TRBD1 for D (6 bases). Germline CDR1 NSHNY, CDR2 SYGAGN. V dropped 5 bases and J dropped 0 bases, with 9 bases sitting between them. The CDR3 is 13 amino acids. The CDR3 spells CASRGQSSYEQYF. CDR3 bases read: TGTGCCAGCAGAGGACAGAGCTCCTAT.

A few counts support this clone. Here the gene names and germline are mouse. The sequenced part of the CDR3 DNA is TGTGCCAGCAGTGCCGTCTGGGACAGGGCCTAT. As protein: CASSAVWDRAY. The whole CDR3 region reads CASSAVWDRAYEQYF. The genes are TRBV13-1 and TRBJ2-7, with 9 bases fitting TRBD1. The CDR3 end is not reached by the read, which stops 4 residues before it; the germline J gene fills it in. Germline-derived CDR1 and CDR2 are NSHNY and SYGAGN. The CDR3 consists of 15 residues. After removal of 3 bases from V and 2 bases from J, the junction contained 6 bases not matched to a gene.

This clone turned up a few times. Germline and genes: mouse. The CDR3 end lies 4 residues beyond the end of the read and is filled in from the germline J gene. V is TRBV19 and J is TRBJ2-3, with 9 positions matching TRBD2. Looked up from germline, CDR1 is FNHDT and CDR2 is SITEND (reference sequence). Trimming cost V 5 bases and J 3 bases; bases outside gene matches: 4. The CDR3 loop spans 14 amino acids. The CDR3 DNA, read in part, is TGTGCCAGCAGACCTGGGGGGGAGGCAGAA. Protein sequence: CASRPGGEAE. The full-length CDR3 reads as CASRPGGEAETLYF.

This clone was seen a handful of times. Genes and germline come from the mouse. The missing CDR3 end, 4 residues past where the read stops, is filled in from the germline J gene. This chain links TRBV13-1 with TRBJ2-3; D might be TRBD2 (6 bases). Germline V lookup: CDR1 NSHNY, CDR2 SYGAGN. V was shortened by 3 bases and J by 1 base, with 9 bases between the two germline ends. The CDR3 is 14 amino acids. The CDR3 reads CASSVLGGAETLYF. The CDR3 DNA, read in part, is TGTGCCAGCAGTGTTTTGGGGGGTGCAGAA.

This clone came up a few times. Gene names and germline refer to mouse. The read ends 4 residues early relative to the CDR3; the germline J gene fills the gap. This chain connects TRBV1 to TRBJ1-2, with D perhaps TRBD1 (6 bases). Germline CDR1 reads NSQYPW; CDR2 reads LRSPGD (reference sequence). The CDR3 has 12 amino acids. The CDR3 spells CTCSGPGVDYTF. CDR3 DNA, as far as it was read: TGCACCTGCAGTGGACCAGGGGTC. Drawing the rest from reference TRBV1 and TRBJ1-2, the complete variable domain is VTLLEQNPRWRLVPRGQAVNLRCILKNSQYPWMSWYQQDLQKQLQWLFTLRSPGDKEVKSLPGADYLATRVTDTELRLQVANMSQGRTLYCTCSGPGVDYTFGSGTRLLVI.

This clone was recorded a few times. This could be a read error, since a much larger clone is one nucleotide away. Here the gene names and germline are mouse. Read coverage stops 4 residues before the CDR3 terminus; the germline J gene supplies the remainder. Other nucleotide sequences in the sample specify the same CDR3. This sequence joins TRBV13-3 and TRBJ1-2; TRBD1 is a possible D gene (6 bases). Germline V gene sequence: CDR1 NNHDY, CDR2 SYVADS. The CDR3 has 15 amino acids. Trimming took off 0 bases at V and 0 bases at J, with 9 bases between the two ends. The CDR3 here is CASSDAGTSNSDYTF. The DNA read from the CDR3 is TGTGCCAGCAGTGATGCCGGGACATCAAACTCC.

Worth noting for this clone: The listed genes are named as in mouse. Read data end 4 residues before the CDR3 end; the end is taken from the germline J gene. V usage is TRBV5 and J usage is TRBJ1-1, with TRBD1 identical over 9 bases. In germline, CDR1 is LGHNA, CDR2 YNLKQL (reference sequence). The CDR3 totals 16 residues. The V gene end was trimmed by 0 bases and the J gene end by 4 bases; junction bases not matched to a gene: 6. The covered CDR3 bases are TGTGCCAGCAGCCAAGATCAGGGACAGGGAGGCACA. It encodes CASSQDQGQGGT. The whole CDR3 region reads CASSQDQGQGGTEVFF.